This T cell receptor (beta chain) is drawn from a study of long-term antiretroviral therapy in people with HIV. This clone has a handful of counts. Per germline, CDR1 SGHTA and CDR2 FQGNSA. The CDR3 covers 14 residues. Trimming removed 5 bases from V and 0 bases from J, with 10 bases in between. Survey-level immunoSEQ v3.0 assays were run. The assay was immunoSEQ multiplex PCR, and TCRdb's table has in-frame clones only and misses some. The table includes approximately 17,000 clones, over 70% detected once. The chain carries TRBV7-2 and TRBJ1-1; TRBD1 is a possible D gene (5 bases). The TCR sequence derives from a woman aged 50 to 60 with HIV. This specimen consisted of unsorted PBMCs, obtained 1.5 years before starting antiretroviral therapy. The CDR3 reads CASSVQELNTEAFF. The CDR3 bases are TGTGCCAGCAGCGTACAGGAGTTGAACACTGAAGCTTTCTTT.